This T cell receptor beta chain was sequenced in a study of blood T cell repertoires in COVID-19. Trimming removed 8 bases from V and 2 bases from J, with 13 bases in between. The CDR3 covers 13 residues. Germline CDR1 SQVTM, CDR2 ANQGSEA. This clone has just one count. TCRdb keeps only in-frame clones here, not all; method: immunoSEQ multiplex PCR. The table shows about 85,000 clones, with approximately 89% occurring only once. The sample consisted of peripheral blood. The rearrangement links TRBV29-1 to TRBJ2-1, with D unresolved. This clonotype was sampled from a human donor with active COVID-19. The donor label of this sample is uncertain. In DNA, the CDR3 is TGCAGCTCCAATGAGAGTCCCTACAATGAGCAGTTCTTC. It encodes CSSNESPYNEQFF.